The 13 T cell receptor beta chains below come from one sample, sequenced in a study of blood T cell repertoires in COVID-19. Measured with immunoSEQ multiplex PCR; TCRdb has only the in-frame clones, and not every one. The sample has more than 90,000 clones, around 87% seen once. Sequences were obtained from peripheral blood. The receptors come from a woman aged 30 to 39 with acute or convalescent COVID-19.

The V gene is TRBV27, the J gene TRBJ1-5, with 7 nucleotides matching TRBD1. CDR1 MNHEY and CDR2 SMNVEV come from the germline V gene (reference sequence). The CDR3 is made up of 14 amino acids. V dropped 5 bases and J dropped 3; count of bases not matched to a gene: 4. The DNA for the CDR3 is TGTGCCAGCAGTCAGGACAGGACCAATCAGCCCCAGCATTTT. Encoded protein: CASSQDRTNQPQHF.

The chain links TRBV15 to TRBJ1-2, with 7 bases identical to TRBD1. Germline CDR1 is LNHNV and CDR2 is YYDKDF (reference sequence). The V and J ends lost 0 bases and 7 bases, in that order; junction bases with no gene match: 17. There are 18 residues in the CDR3. The CDR3 region has the DNA TGTGCCACCAGCAGAGATCCAAGAGACAGGGCGGTATCGATTGGCTACACCTTC. Translated, it gives CATSRDPRDRAVSIGYTF.

V is TRBV7-2 and J is TRBJ2-7; D might be TRBD1 (6 bases). The germline V gene has CDR1 SGHTA and CDR2 FQGNSA. Between the trimmed V and J ends, which lost 5 bases and 2 bases, there was a span of 10 bases. The CDR3 runs 13 residues. The CDR3 DNA follows: TGTGCCAGCAGCCTGTGGGACACCTACGAGCAGTACTTC. Encoded protein: CASSLWDTYEQYF.

Notes on this clone: An end of the junction does not agree with germline; a read error may underlie this. The rearrangement uses TRBV11-3 and TRBJ1-1; TRBD1 matches at 9 bases. The CDR3 consists of 13 residues. Germline V gene sequence: CDR1 SGHNT, CDR2 YENEEA. The CDR3 loop reads CASTLQGAKEAFF. Here the CDR3 DNA reads TGTGCCAGCACCTTACAGGGGGCGAAGGAAGCTTTCTTT.

This chain connects TRBV6-5 to TRBJ1-2; possibly TRBD1 for D (6 bases). Trimming cost V 6 bases and J 0 bases, with 14 bases left between them. This CDR3 contains 15 residues. Germline CDR1 MNHEY, CDR2 SVGAGI. Here the CDR3 reads CASSSSGAANYGYTF. Here the CDR3 DNA reads TGTGCCAGCAGCTCTTCAGGGGCCGCTAACTATGGCTACACCTTC.

In its sample, this clone was seen once. The gene calls are TRBV29-1 and TRBJ1-4, with 10 bases matching TRBD1. V trimming: 3 bases; J trimming: 4 bases; junction bases outside the gene matches: 8. The CDR3 totals 16 residues. Germline V lookup: CDR1 SQVTM, CDR2 ANQGSEA. In DNA form, the CDR3 reads TGCAGCGTTGAGGGGGGACAGGGGAATGATAATGAAAAACTGTTTTTT. It encodes CSVEGGQGNDNEKLFF. Full variable domain (missing parts from reference TRBV29-1 and TRBJ1-4): SAVISQKPSRDICQRGTSLTIQCQVDSQVTMMFWYRQQPGQSLTLIATANQGSEATYESGFVIDKFPISRPNLTFSTLTVSNMSPEDSSIYLCSVEGGQGNDNEKLFFGSGTQLSVL.

This clone was observed a handful of times. The chain carries TRBV9 and TRBJ2-1; 10 bases agree with TRBD2. V dropped 3 bases and J dropped 6; count of bases not matched to a gene: 15. In germline, CDR1 is SGDLS, CDR2 YYNGEE. This CDR3 spans 18 amino acids. CDR3 coding DNA: TGTGCCAGCAGCGCTTCAAACCACCCGGGACTAGCGACCAATGAGCAGTTCTTC. This codes for CASSASNHPGLATNEQFF.

The CDR3 nucleotides are TGTGCCAGCAGTGAAGGTTGGGGGGAGGTCAGCAATCAGCCCCAGCATTTT. It specifies CASSEGWGEVSNQPQHF. The chain carries TRBV6-1 and TRBJ1-5, with D possibly being TRBD1 (5 bases). The length of the CDR3 is 17 residues. V was clipped by 1 base and J by 1 base, with 14 bases between them. CDR1 and CDR2 from the germline V gene are MNHNS and SASEGT.

V is TRBV3-1 (or the pseudogene TRBV3-2) and J is TRBJ2-6; TRBD2 aligns across 8 bases. This CDR3 spans 18 amino acids. Trimming took 3 bases from V and 1 from J; bases not matched to a gene: 8. Per the germline V gene, CDR1 is LGHDT and CDR2 is YNNKEL (reference sequence). The CDR3 loop is CASSHRASGLSGANVLTF. CDR3 DNA: TGTGCCAGCAGCCATCGGGCTAGCGGGTTATCTGGGGCCAACGTCCTGACTTTC.

V gene TRBV25-1 combines with J gene TRBJ1-4; 10 bases match TRBD1. Trimming cost V 6 bases and J 3 bases; bases outside gene matches: 7. The CDR3 consists of 16 residues. CDR1 is MGHDK, CDR2 SYGVNS, per germline. The CDR3 loop is CASSLGTGEANEKLFF. The CDR3 bases are TGTGCCAGCAGCCTCGGGACAGGGGAAGCTAATGAAAAACTGTTTTTT.

The chain carries TRBV18 and TRBJ1-1; maybe TRBD1 (5 bases). The germline V and J ends were trimmed by 0 bases and 11 bases, with 13 bases remaining between them. The germline gives CDR1 KGHSH, CDR2 LQKENI. The length of the CDR3 is 13 residues. This chain's CDR3 is CASSPPEGAQAFF. The CDR3, as DNA: TGTGCCAGCTCACCACCCGAAGGGGCGCAGGCTTTCTTT.

The V gene is TRBV28, the J gene TRBJ1-2; 9 nucleotides align to TRBD1. Germline lookup yields CDR1 MDHEN and CDR2 SYDVKM. This CDR3 region has 11 residues. V shed 7 bases, J shed 12 bases, and the junction held 6 bases outside the gene matches. CDR3 loop: CASTSQGANTF. The CDR3 nucleotides are TGTGCCAGCACCTCACAGGGGGCAAACACCTTC.

CDR3 bases: TGTGCCAGCAGCTTCCCCCCGGGACAGGTACACTATGGCTACACCTTC. Protein: CASSFPPGQVHYGYTF. The V and J genes are TRBV11-3 and TRBJ1-2, with TRBD1 identical over 8 bases. This CDR3 spans 16 amino acids. V dropped 3 bases and J dropped 3; count of bases not matched to a gene: 9. Germline assignment: CDR1 SGHNT and CDR2 YENEEA.